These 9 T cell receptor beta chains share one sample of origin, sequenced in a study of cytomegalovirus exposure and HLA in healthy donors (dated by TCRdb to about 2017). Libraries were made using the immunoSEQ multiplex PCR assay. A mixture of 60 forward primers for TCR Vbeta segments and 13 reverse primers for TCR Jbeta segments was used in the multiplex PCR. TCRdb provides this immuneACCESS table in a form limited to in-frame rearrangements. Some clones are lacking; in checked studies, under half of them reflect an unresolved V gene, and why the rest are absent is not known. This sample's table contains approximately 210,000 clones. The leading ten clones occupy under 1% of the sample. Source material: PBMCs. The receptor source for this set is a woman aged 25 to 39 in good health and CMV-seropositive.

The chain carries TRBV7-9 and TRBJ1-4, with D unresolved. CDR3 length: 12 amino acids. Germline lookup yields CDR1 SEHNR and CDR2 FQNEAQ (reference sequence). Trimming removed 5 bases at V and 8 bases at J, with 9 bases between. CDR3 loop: CASSHIQEKLFF. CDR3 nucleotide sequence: TGTGCCAGCAGCCACATACAGGAAAAACTGTTTTTT.

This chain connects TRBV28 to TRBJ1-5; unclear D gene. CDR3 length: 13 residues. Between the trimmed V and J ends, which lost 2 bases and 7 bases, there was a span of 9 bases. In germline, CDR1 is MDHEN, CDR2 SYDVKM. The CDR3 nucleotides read TGTGCCAGCAGTTTAGAGGGTTGGCAGCCCCAGCATTTT. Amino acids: CASSLEGWQPQHF.

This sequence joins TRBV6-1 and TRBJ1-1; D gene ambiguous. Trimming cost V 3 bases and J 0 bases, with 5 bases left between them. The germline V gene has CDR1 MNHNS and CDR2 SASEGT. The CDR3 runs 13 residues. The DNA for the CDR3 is TGTGCCAGCAGTGAGAGGATGAACACTGAAGCTTTCTTT. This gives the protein CASSERMNTEAFF.

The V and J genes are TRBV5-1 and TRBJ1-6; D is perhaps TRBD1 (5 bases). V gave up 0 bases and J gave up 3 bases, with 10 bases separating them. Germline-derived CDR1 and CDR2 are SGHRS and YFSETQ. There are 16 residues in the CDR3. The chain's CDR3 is CASSLDGTGYNSPLHF. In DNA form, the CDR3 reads TGCGCCAGCAGCTTGGACGGCACAGGCTATAATTCACCCCTCCACTTT.

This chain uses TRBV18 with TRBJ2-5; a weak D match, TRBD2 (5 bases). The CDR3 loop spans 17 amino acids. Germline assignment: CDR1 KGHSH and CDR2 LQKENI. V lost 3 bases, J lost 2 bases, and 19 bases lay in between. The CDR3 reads CASSPVWRRRKQETQYF. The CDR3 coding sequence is TGTGCCAGCTCACCTGTCTGGCGGCGGAGGAAGCAAGAGACCCAGTACTTC.

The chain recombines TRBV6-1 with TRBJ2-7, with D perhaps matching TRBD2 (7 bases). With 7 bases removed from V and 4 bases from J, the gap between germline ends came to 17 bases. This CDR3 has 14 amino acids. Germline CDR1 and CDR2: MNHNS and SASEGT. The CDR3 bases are TGTGCCAGCATGGTAGGGGGGGGGCTGTACGAGCAGTACTTC. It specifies CASMVGGGLYEQYF.

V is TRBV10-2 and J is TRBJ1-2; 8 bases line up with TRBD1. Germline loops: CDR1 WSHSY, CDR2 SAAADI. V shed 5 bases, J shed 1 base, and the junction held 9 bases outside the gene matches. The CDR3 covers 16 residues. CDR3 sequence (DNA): TGCGCCAGCAGTCCCGGGACAGGCATTTTTAACTATGGCTACACCTTC. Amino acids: CASSPGTGIFNYGYTF.

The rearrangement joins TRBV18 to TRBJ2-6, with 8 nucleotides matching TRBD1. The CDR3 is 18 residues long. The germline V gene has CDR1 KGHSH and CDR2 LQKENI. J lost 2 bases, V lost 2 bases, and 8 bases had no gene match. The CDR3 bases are TGTGCCAGCTCACCATTTTACAGGGGGATCGCTGGGGCCAACGTCCTGACTTTC. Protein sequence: CASSPFYRGIAGANVLTF. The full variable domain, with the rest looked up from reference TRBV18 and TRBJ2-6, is NAGVMQNPRHLVRRRGQEARLRCSPMKGHSHVYWYRQLPEEGLKFMVYLQKENIIDESGMPKERFSAEFPKEGPSILRIQQVVRGDSAAYFCASSPFYRGIAGANVLTFGAGSRLTVL.

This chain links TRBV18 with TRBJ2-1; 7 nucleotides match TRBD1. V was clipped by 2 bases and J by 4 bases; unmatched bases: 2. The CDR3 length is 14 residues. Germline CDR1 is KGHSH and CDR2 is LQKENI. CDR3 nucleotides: TGTGCCAGCTCACCAGGGGACAGTTACAATGAGCAGTTCTTC. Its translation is CASSPGDSYNEQFF.